These 2 T cell receptor beta chains were sequenced from one sample in a study of Graves' ophthalmopathy and Graves' hyperthyroidism. The study amplified TCR beta CDR3 regions using RNA transcripts. First-round RT-PCR relied on HTBI primers, and a second-round multiplex PCR came next. Each CDR3 protein is one row after TCRdb ran MiXCR on the multiplex PCR reads. This sample has approximately 410,000 distinct CDR3 sequences, with 15% found just once. The sample was peripheral blood. Every receptor here comes from a woman younger than 35 with stable Graves' hyperthyroidism.

This clonotype was counted many times. The chain carries TRBV20-1 and TRBJ1-6; 9 positions match TRBD1. Trimming cost V 3 bases and J 7 bases; bases outside gene matches: 16. The CDR3 is 18 residues long. Germline CDR1 DFQATT, CDR2 SNEGSKA (reference sequence). The CDR3 region is CSARDSGQGQLLNSPLHF. The CDR3 nucleotides read TGCAGTGCTAGGGACTCGGGACAGGGACAACTTTTGAATTCACCCCTCCACTTT.

This clonotype was observed at least ten times. This chain links TRBV9 with TRBJ2-7; 7 bases line up with TRBD1. V lost 4 bases, J lost 1 base, and 5 bases stayed unmatched. From germline, CDR1 is SGDLS and CDR2 YYNGEE. The CDR3 consists of 14 residues. The CDR3 sequence: CASSPRDRSYEQYF. For the CDR3, the DNA is TGTGCCAGCAGCCCCCGGGACAGATCCTACGAGCAGTACTTC. Variable domain in full (rest from reference TRBV9 and TRBJ2-7): DSGVTQTPKHLITATGQRVTLRCSPRSGDLSVYWYQQSLDQGLQFLIQYYNGEERAKGNILERFSAQQFPDLHSELNLSSLELGDSALYFCASSPRDRSYEQYFGPGTRLTVT.